This T cell receptor (beta chain) was recovered during a study of OX40 agonist ivuxolimab in advanced cancers. Describing the broader study: Ivuxolimab was an agonistic, fully human IgG2 monoclonal antibody directed against OX40 (CD134), a costimulatory receptor. Intravenous ivuxolimab was administered to patients every 2 weeks at six dose levels: 0.01, 0.1, 0.3, 1.5, 3 and 10 mg/kg. Of the roughly 54 patients in dose escalation, around 19 had hepatocellular carcinoma, approximately 15 had melanoma, 9 had renal cell carcinoma and 9 had head and neck cancer. A male proportion of roughly 85% and a mean age of around 60 years, ranging from roughly 23 to 90, were recorded for the dose-escalation cohort. Patients were allowed to have had prior anti-PD-1, anti-PD-L1 or anti-CTLA-4 therapy, and approximately 40% of the dose-escalation patients had previously received checkpoint inhibitors. Partial responses occurred in three dose-escalation patients, of whom one had hepatocellular carcinoma and two had cutaneous melanoma. Peripheral TCRbeta sequencing aimed to test whether ivuxolimab altered TCR sequence diversity and caused clonal T-cell expansion. The paper describes the monotherapy dose-escalation part (N of about 52 patients) of the phase I trial of ivuxolimab. Overall study results and their limits: On average, CD8+ T cells showed more expanded clones than CD4+ T cells after ivuxolimab. In partial responders in the 0.1-3.0 mg/kg groups, normalized peripheral clonal expansion was found to be among the lowest, especially among CD8+ T cells. Low levels of normalized T-cell clonal expansion were also shown by some nonresponding patients. The antigen specificity of the clonally expanded peripheral T cells was not determined. Clonal expansion of both CD4+ and CD8+ blood T cells was observed from baseline to week 6 at doses 0.1 to 3.0 mg/kg.

Including the terminal cysteine and phenylalanine, the CDR3 comprises 15 residues. Solely the CDR3 DNA is kept, with 45 bases framed from the first base. The germline V gene gives CDR1 as SGDLS and CDR2 as YYNGEE. Patients with autoimmune disease history or receiving systemic immunosuppression were excluded from the trial. Peripheral blood for TCR sequencing was collected from all dose cohorts at baseline, on cycle 4 day 1, and on cycle 7 day 1. The samples were drawn from a first-in-human, open-label, multicenter phase I dose-escalation trial of ivuxolimab. Adults with locally advanced or metastatic melanoma, renal cell carcinoma, hepatocellular carcinoma or head and neck squamous cell carcinoma were enrolled in the trial. CD4+ and CD8+ T cells were sorted separately from peripheral blood before TCR sequencing. On this clone: It has no known antigen specificity. One end of the junction is discordant with germline, which a read error may explain.

Genomic DNA was extracted from sorted cells for sequencing of the TCRbeta CDR3 region. The immunoSEQ Assay was used for sequencing of TCRbeta CDR3 regions. TCRdb retrieved this table from immuneACCESS and kept in-frame rearrangements only. Not all clones are present; in checked studies, unresolved V genes account for under half, and no reason is known for the remainder. Counted in this sample were about 77,000 clones; more than 70% of them appeared once. The ten largest clones capture approximately 0.8% of the sample. This clonotype was sampled from an adult with an advanced solid tumor such as melanoma, head and neck, liver or kidney cancer. The rearrangement combines TRBV9 with TRBJ2-5; 11 bases in between match TRBD2. The sample in question was CD4+ or CD8+ T cells sorted from blood, obtained in a trial of the OX40 agonist ivuxolimab. CDR3 sequence: CASSASGGYQEAQYF. The DNA sequence follows: TGTGCCAGCAGCGCTAGCGGGGGGTACCAAGAGGCCCAGTACTTC.